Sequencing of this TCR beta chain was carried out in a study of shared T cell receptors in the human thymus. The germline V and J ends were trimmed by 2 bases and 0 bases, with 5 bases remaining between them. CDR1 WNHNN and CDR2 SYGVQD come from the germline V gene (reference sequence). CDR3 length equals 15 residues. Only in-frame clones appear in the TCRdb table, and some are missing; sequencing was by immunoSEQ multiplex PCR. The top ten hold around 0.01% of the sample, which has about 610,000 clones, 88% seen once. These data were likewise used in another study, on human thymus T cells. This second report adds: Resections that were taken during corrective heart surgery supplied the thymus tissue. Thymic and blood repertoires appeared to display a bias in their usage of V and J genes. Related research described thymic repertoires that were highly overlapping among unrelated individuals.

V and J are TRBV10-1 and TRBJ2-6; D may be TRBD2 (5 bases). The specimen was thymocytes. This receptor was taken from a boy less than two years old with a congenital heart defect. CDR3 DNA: TGCGCCAGCAGTGAGACTAGCTCTGGGGCCAACGTCCTGACTTTC. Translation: CASSETSSGANVLTF.